A single sample gave rise to the 21 T cell receptor beta chains below, sequenced in a study of blood T cell repertoires in COVID-19. Using immunoSEQ multiplex PCR, the repertoire was profiled, and TCRdb retains in-frame clones only, with some absent. The profile shows 110,000 or so clones, roughly 88% of them singletons. The sequenced sample was peripheral blood. The receptors shown here come from a human donor in a cohort sampled during active COVID-19.

The CDR3: CASAPLSDTQYF. In DNA, the CDR3 is TGTGCTAGTGCCCCGCTATCGGATACGCAGTATTTT. The chain recombines TRBV12-5 with TRBJ2-3; D unresolved. CDR1 is LGHNT and CDR2 is FRNRAP in the germline V gene. With 7 bases removed from V and 6 bases from J, the gap between germline ends came to 11 bases. This CDR3 comprises 12 residues.

This clone was counted once. This sequence joins TRBV11-2 and TRBJ2-7; 10 bases agree with TRBD1. The ends lost 5 bases at V and 2 bases at J; junction bases unmatched: 3. Germline-derived CDR1 and CDR2 are SGHAT and FQNNGV. The CDR3 runs 14 residues. The CDR3 DNA is TGTGCCAGCAGCCTCGGGACAGGGGCCTACGAGCAGTACTTC. Translated, it gives CASSLGTGAYEQYF. The full variable domain, in which reference TRBV11-2 and TRBJ2-7 provide the parts outside the CDR3, is EAGVAQSPRYKIIEKRQSVAFWCNPISGHATLYWYQQILGQGPKLLIQFQNNGVVDDSQLPKDRFSAERLKGVDSTLKIQPAKLEDSAVYLCASSLGTGAYEQYFGPGTRLTVT.

The CDR3 nucleotides read TGCAGCGTTGCACCAGGGGGCAGGGATCAGCCCCAGCATTTT. Translation gives CSVAPGGRDQPQHF. This chain connects TRBV29-1 to TRBJ1-5; TRBD1 agrees at 8 bases. Germline CDR1 is SQVTM and CDR2 is ANQGSEA. There are 14 residues in the CDR3. The trim removed 4 bases at V and 5 bases at J, leaving 7 bases unmatched.

This chain connects TRBV5-1 to TRBJ2-2; no reliable D call. With 0 bases removed from V and 1 base from J, the gap between germline ends came to 4 bases. CDR1 is SGHRS and CDR2 is YFSETQ in the germline V gene. The CDR3 is 14 amino acids. As DNA, the CDR3 is TGCGCCAGCAGCTTGGGAGGGAACACCGGGGAGCTGTTTTTT. Amino acid sequence: CASSLGGNTGELFF.

The chain uses TRBV6-1 and TRBJ2-7; a weak D match, TRBD1 (8 bases). The germline V and J ends were trimmed by 3 bases and 1 base, with 16 bases remaining between them. This CDR3 is 16 amino acids long. Germline lookup yields CDR1 MNHNS and CDR2 SASEGT. In nucleotides, the CDR3 is TGTGCCAGCAGTGATATGGGAGGGGACAGGTCCTACGAGCAGTACTTC. Translated: CASSDMGGDRSYEQYF.

The chain is built from TRBV10-3 and TRBJ2-3; perhaps TRBD2 as D (5 bases). Germline V gives CDR1 ENHRY, CDR2 SYGVKD. Trimming shortened V by 1 base and J by 4 bases, and 9 bases separated the two germline ends. This CDR3 contains 14 residues. The CDR3 bases are TGTGCCATCAGTGAGTTTGAGGGCTCAGATACGCAGTATTTT. This gives the protein CAISEFEGSDTQYF.

This chain links TRBV11-2 with TRBJ1-2, with unresolved D. V was cut by 2 bases and J by 3 bases, with 7 bases left in between. This CDR3 is built from 13 residues. Germline V gives CDR1 SGHAT, CDR2 FQNNGV. The CDR3: CASSLSVDYGYTF. For the CDR3, the DNA is TGTGCCAGCAGCTTAAGCGTGGACTATGGCTACACCTTC.

The sample holds a few counts of this clone. The chain links TRBV19 to TRBJ1-2, with D maybe TRBD1 (5 bases). This CDR3 is 13 amino acids long. Germline CDR1 is LNHDA and CDR2 is SQIVND (reference sequence). Deletions cut 4 bases from V and 2 bases from J, with 8 bases between. This chain's CDR3 is CASSTDNNYGYTF. In DNA form, the CDR3 reads TGTGCCAGTAGTACGGACAACAACTATGGCTACACCTTC.

In nucleotides, the CDR3 is TGTGCCAGCAGCAAAGTCGGGAGGGAGAGGGCGAGGGGCAATGAGCAGTTCTTC. Protein: CASSKVGRERARGNEQFF. This chain links TRBV21-1 with TRBJ2-1; the table's D call, TRBD2, has no DNA check behind it. TRBV21-1 corresponds to a pseudogene. The CDR3 length is 18 residues.

The V call is TRBV2, the J call TRBJ1-1, with 8 bases aligning to TRBD1. This CDR3 has 16 amino acids. Germline values: CDR1 SNHLY, CDR2 FYNNEI. V was pared by 2 bases and J by 0 bases, with 5 bases of the junction left unmatched. Here the CDR3 DNA reads TGTGCCAGCAGTGAAAGGGGACAGGCCCTGAACACTGAAGCTTTCTTT. Translation: CASSERGQALNTEAFF.

DNA for the CDR3: TGTGCCAGCAGTCAACAGGGGGCTCGCAATCAGCCCCAGCATTTT. This gives the protein CASSQQGARNQPQHF. The chain joins TRBV28 to TRBJ1-5; 9 nucleotides line up with TRBD1. The V and J ends lost 5 bases and 2 bases, in that order; junction bases with no gene match: 4. Germline values: CDR1 MDHEN, CDR2 SYDVKM. The CDR3 is made up of 15 amino acids. Full variable domain (rest looked up from reference TRBV28 and TRBJ1-5): DVKVTQSSRYLVKRTGEKVFLECVQDMDHENMFWYRQDPGLGLRLIYFSYDVKMKEKGDIPEGYSVSREKKERFSLILESASTNQTSMYLCASSQQGARNQPQHFGDGTRLSIL.

The chain carries TRBV9 and TRBJ1-1, with 7 bases that match TRBD1. The CDR3 length is 14 residues. In germline, CDR1 is SGDLS, CDR2 YYNGEE. Trimming removed 0 bases from V and 4 bases from J; junction bases left unmatched: 3. CDR3 sequence reads: CASSVDPGGTEAFF. CDR3 nucleotide sequence: TGTGCCAGCAGCGTAGATCCAGGGGGCACTGAAGCTTTCTTT.

The V and J genes are TRBV10-1 and TRBJ1-2; tentatively, D is TRBD1 (6 bases). CDR1 WNHNN and CDR2 SYGVQD come from the germline V gene (reference sequence). V was shortened by 2 bases and J by 8 bases, with 12 bases between the two germline ends. This CDR3 has 13 residues. DNA for the CDR3: TGCGCCAGCAGTGAGACAGGGTTCTGGGGCTACACCTTC. It specifies CASSETGFWGYTF.

This chain uses TRBV7-3 with TRBJ1-1, with no clear D. Trimming shortened V by 6 bases and J by 1 base, and 9 bases separated the two germline ends. The CDR3 sequence is 13 residues long. In germline, CDR1 is SGHTA, CDR2 FQGTGA. The CDR3 loop is CASSPTWNTEAFF. DNA of the CDR3: TGTGCCAGCAGTCCTACTTGGAACACTGAAGCTTTCTTT.

The V call is TRBV18, the J call TRBJ1-1; D might be TRBD1 (6 bases). V lost 6 bases and J 2 bases, leaving 10 bases between the germline ends. The germline V gene encodes CDR1 KGHSH and CDR2 LQKENI. The CDR3 is 13 residues long. The DNA for the CDR3 is TGTGCCAGCTCCAGGACAGCAAACACTGAAGCTTTCTTT. Translation: CASSRTANTEAFF.

V usage is TRBV12-3 or TRBV12-4 and J usage is TRBJ1-5; TRBD1 is a possible D gene (6 bases). V was shortened by 5 bases and J by 4 bases, with 9 bases between the two germline ends. The CDR3 is made up of 13 amino acids. Here the CDR3 reads CASSKGGNQPQHF. The CDR3 DNA reads as TGTGCCAGCAGTAAGGGGGGGAATCAGCCCCAGCATTTT.

This sequence joins TRBV11-2 and TRBJ1-1; the D is unclear. Trimming took 5 bases from V and 6 from J, leaving 19 bases between them. The germline V gene has CDR1 SGHAT and CDR2 FQNNGV. CDR3 length: 15 amino acids. In DNA, the CDR3 is TGTGCCAGCAGCCGGAGGTCTCCTGTGATCGCTGAAGCTTTCTTT. Encoded protein: CASSRRSPVIAEAFF.

This chain joins TRBV27 and TRBJ2-1; perhaps TRBD1 as D (5 bases). Germline values: CDR1 MNHEY, CDR2 SMNVEV (reference sequence). V was trimmed by 2 bases and J by 0 bases, leaving 5 bases between them. There are 14 residues in the CDR3. CDR3 DNA sequence: TGTGCCAGCAGTTTAAGGGGCTCCTACAATGAGCAGTTCTTC. Its protein is CASSLRGSYNEQFF.

CDR3 DNA sequence: TGTGCCAGCAGTTACATAGGCAGGGGGCCCGGGGAGCTGTTTTTT. As protein: CASSYIGRGPGELFF. The V and J genes are TRBV6-5 and TRBJ2-2; TRBD1 matches at 8 bases. Per germline, CDR1 MNHEY and CDR2 SVGAGI. The CDR3 covers 15 residues. The J segment lost 6 bases and the V segment lost 2 bases, leaving 5 bases of the junction unmatched.

V is TRBV19 and J is TRBJ1-5; TRBD1 is a possible D gene (5 bases). The germline V gene encodes CDR1 LNHDA and CDR2 SQIVND (reference sequence). V was clipped by 3 bases and J by 1 base, with 25 bases between them. The CDR3 loop spans 20 amino acids. In nucleotides, the CDR3 is TGTGCCAGTAGTATGTTTCCAAAGGGACTAGCGGAGAAAAGCAATCAGCCCCAGCATTTT. As protein: CASSMFPKGLAEKSNQPQHF.

This rearrangement joins TRBV5-5 to TRBJ1-2; 8 bases agree with TRBD1. The CDR3 is 14 residues long. Germline V gene lookup returns CDR1 SGHKS and CDR2 YYEKEE (reference sequence). V lost 0 bases and J lost 7; bases outside the gene matches: 5. The CDR3 DNA sequence: TGTGCCAGCAGCTTGGTGGTGACAGGGGTTGGCTACACCTTC. As protein: CASSLVVTGVGYTF.